The present entry profiles one T cell receptor (beta chain) with its context. Clones were sequenced by immunoSEQ multiplex PCR, and TCRdb holds only the in-frame ones, with some missing. Here the sample spans about 130,000 clones, 92% being singletons. The CDR3 runs 14 residues. Per the germline V gene, CDR1 is GTSNPN and CDR2 is SVGIG (reference sequence). V shed 0 bases and J shed 4 bases, with 12 bases lying between them. The data originate from a study of control samples from healthy donors and cancer patients. The V and J genes are TRBV30 and TRBJ1-1, with no clear D. The receptor was isolated from a man younger than 35 in good health. The sample taken for sequencing was blood. CDR3 in amino acids: CAWSVGSPSTEAFF. The DNA for the CDR3 is TGTGCCTGGAGTGTAGGGTCACCTTCCACTGAAGCTTTCTTT.